The clone carrying this TCR beta chain appeared a few times. Its specificity is unknown. The donors were all healthy and Caucasian. This CDR3 is 15 amino acids long. In germline, CDR1 is WNHNN, CDR2 SYGVQD (reference sequence). V was cut by 3 bases and J by 1 base, with 11 bases left in between. TCRdb analysed the 5' RACE reads with MiXCR anew, one entry per CDR3 protein. This table has around 370,000 distinct CDR3 sequences, 9% to 10% appearing once. The data derive from a study of identical twins. The study's findings and limits: Clonotypes of the beta chain that were abundant in cord blood carried fewer insertions (memory repertoires showed none). For monozygotic twins, models underestimated out-of-frame TCR alpha sharing.

The specimen sequenced was naive T cells sorted from blood. The sequence derives from a woman aged 45-60 years in good health. This sequence joins TRBV10-1 and TRBJ2-3; D call uncertain. This CDR3 reads CASSDRRPRTDTQYF. CDR3 nucleotide sequence: TGCGCCAGCAGTGATAGGCGGCCTCGCACAGATACGCAGTATTTT.